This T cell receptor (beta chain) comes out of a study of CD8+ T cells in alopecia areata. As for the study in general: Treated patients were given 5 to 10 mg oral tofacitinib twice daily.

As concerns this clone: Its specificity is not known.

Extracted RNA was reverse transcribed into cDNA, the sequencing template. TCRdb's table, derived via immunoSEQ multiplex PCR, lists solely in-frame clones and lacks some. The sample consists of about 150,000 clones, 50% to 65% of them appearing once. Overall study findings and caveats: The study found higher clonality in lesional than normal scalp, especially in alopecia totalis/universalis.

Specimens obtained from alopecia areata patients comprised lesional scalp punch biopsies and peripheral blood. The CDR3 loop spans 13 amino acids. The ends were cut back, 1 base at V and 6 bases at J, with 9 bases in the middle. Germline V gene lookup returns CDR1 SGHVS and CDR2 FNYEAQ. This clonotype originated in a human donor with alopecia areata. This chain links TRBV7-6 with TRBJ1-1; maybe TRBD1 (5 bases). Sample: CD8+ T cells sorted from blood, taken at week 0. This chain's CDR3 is CASSLEGGAEAFF. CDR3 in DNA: TGTGCCAGCAGCTTAGAAGGAGGGGCTGAAGCTTTCTTT.